Each of the 15 T cell receptor beta chains below was sequenced from the same sample in a study of T cell repertoires in cytomegalovirus infection. TCRdb called the reads again in MiXCR, with one record for every CDR3 protein. The sample shows hundreds of thousands of distinct CDR3 sequences, about 44% of them seen only once. These receptors lack a known antigen. Material: cultured PBMCs, obtained from culture after CMV antigen stimulation. The receptors here all came from a human donor in good health (CMV status not recorded). Some clones in this sample may be carry-over from other donors' samples.

This clonotype was detected a few times. This chain connects TRBV12-3 or TRBV12-4 to TRBJ1-5; D is uncertain. The CDR3 is made up of 16 amino acids. V lost 0 bases and J lost 0, with 9 bases in between. The CDR3 coding sequence is TGTGCCAGCAGTTTAGCGGCCAGGTATAGCAATCAGCCCCAGCATTTT. Its translation is CASSLAARYSNQPQHF.

The CDR3 protein is CASSLVAGTSGSVYEQYF. For the CDR3, the DNA is TGTGCCAGCAGCTTGGTCGCCGGGACTAGCGGCTCAGTTTACGAGCAGTACTTC. The rearrangement uses TRBV7-6 and TRBJ2-7; 11 nucleotides line up with TRBD2. Germline CDR1 reads SGHVS; CDR2 reads FNYEAQ. The CDR3 contains 18 residues. V lost 3 bases, J lost 4 bases, and 14 bases stayed unmatched. The whole variable domain, remainder taken from reference TRBV7-6 and TRBJ2-7, is GAGVSQSPRYKVTKRGQDVALRCDPISGHVSLYWYRQALGQGPEFLTYFNYEAQQDKSGLPNDRFSAERPEGSISTLTIQRTEQRDSAMYRCASSLVAGTSGSVYEQYFGPGTRLTVT.

This rearrangement joins TRBV5-6 to TRBJ2-1; 7 bases fit TRBD2. V was clipped by 0 bases and J by 3 bases; unmatched bases: 9. The CDR3 is 17 residues long. Per the germline V gene, CDR1 is SGHDT and CDR2 is YYEEEE. The CDR3 reads CASSLEGRGTNYNEQFF. CDR3 sequence (DNA): TGTGCCAGCAGCTTGGAGGGTCGAGGGACTAACTACAATGAGCAGTTCTTC.

The V gene is TRBV12-3 or TRBV12-4, the J gene TRBJ2-1; 12 bases match TRBD2. Losses at the gene ends were 7 bases for V and 3 bases for J; bases not matched to a gene: 4. CDR3 length: 15 residues. CDR3: CASTSGRAVYNEQFF. The CDR3 DNA sequence: TGTGCCAGCACTAGCGGGAGGGCCGTCTACAATGAGCAGTTCTTC.

This clonotype has more than one count but fewer than ten. The chain employs TRBV7-6 and TRBJ2-1, with D tentatively TRBD2 (5 bases). The germline gives CDR1 SGHVS, CDR2 FNYEAQ. This CDR3 contains 16 residues. The V gene lost 5 bases and the J gene lost 2 bases, with 16 bases spanning the gap. For the CDR3, the DNA is TGTGCCAGCAGCCACGGCGCGGCGGGCACCTACAATGAGCAGTTCTTC. Amino acid sequence: CASSHGAAGTYNEQFF.

This chain joins TRBV6-2 or TRBV6-3 and TRBJ1-1; D uncertain. V was pared by 5 bases and J by 3 bases, with 7 bases between. The CDR3 spans 12 residues. The germline V gene has CDR1 MNHEY and CDR2 SVGEGT. As DNA, the CDR3 is TGTGCCAGCAGTCCCAGCGACACTGAAGCTTTCTTT. As protein: CASSPSDTEAFF.

The V and J genes are TRBV4-1 and TRBJ2-7; TRBD2 matches at 13 bases. The CDR3 is made up of 17 amino acids. With 0 bases clipped from V and 4 bases from J, the junction kept 6 bases outside the gene matches. Germline values: CDR1 MGHRA, CDR2 YSYEKL. Here the CDR3 DNA reads TGCGCCAGCAGCCAAGATGGACTAGCGGGAGTTAGGTACGAGCAGTACTTC. It encodes CASSQDGLAGVRYEQYF.

This clonotype was recorded many times. This chain connects TRBV7-2 to TRBJ1-1; D might be TRBD1 (5 bases). Germline CDR1 SGHTA, CDR2 FQGNSA. V lost 3 bases and J 4 bases, leaving 9 bases between the germline ends. The length of the CDR3 is 13 residues. In nucleotides, the CDR3 is TGTGCCAGCAGCTTCCGCGGGGCCACTGAAGCTTTCTTT. Translated, it gives CASSFRGATEAFF.

J is TRBJ1-1 and V is TRBV7-8, with 8 bases lining up with TRBD1. The germline V gene encodes CDR1 SGHVS and CDR2 FQNEAQ. CDR3 size: 13 residues. V gave up 5 bases and J gave up 7 bases; unmatched junction bases: 6. The CDR3 protein is CASSIGTGVEAFF. The CDR3 DNA reads as TGTGCCAGCAGCATAGGGACAGGTGTTGAAGCTTTCTTT.

This clonotype showed up just a few times. V usage is TRBV7-6 and J usage is TRBJ1-6; D might be TRBD1 (6 bases). The CDR3 has 15 amino acids. Trimming stripped 0 bases from V and 10 bases from J, with 13 bases between. Germline V gives CDR1 SGHVS, CDR2 FNYEAQ. CDR3 protein: CASSLATHQGSPLHF. In nucleotides, the CDR3 is TGTGCCAGCAGCTTAGCGACCCACCAGGGGTCACCCCTCCACTTT.

The chain joins TRBV7-6 to TRBJ1-2, with D possibly TRBD1 on 5 matching bases. CDR1 and CDR2 from the germline V gene are SGHVS and FNYEAQ. The germline V and J ends were trimmed by 1 base and 0 bases, with 9 bases remaining between them. This CDR3 is built from 15 residues. The CDR3 here is CASSLGGAANYGYTF. The DNA for the CDR3 is TGTGCCAGCAGCTTAGGTGGGGCGGCTAACTATGGCTACACCTTC.

The V gene is TRBV12-3 or TRBV12-4, the J gene TRBJ1-6, with D perhaps matching TRBD1 (5 bases). V was shortened by 4 bases and J by 13 bases, with 14 bases between the two germline ends. This CDR3 spans 13 amino acids. CDR3 in DNA: TGTGCCAGCAGTTCCCGGGACCTGGAGCCCCTCCACTTT. The encoded protein is CASSSRDLEPLHF.

This clonotype was seen a handful of times. The CDR3 nucleotides are TGTGCCAGCAGCTCGGGGACGGGGGGGGCCAATGAGCAGTTCTTC. Its protein product is CASSSGTGGANEQFF. The chain combines TRBV7-6 with TRBJ2-1; 8 bases are shared with TRBD2. Per germline, CDR1 SGHVS and CDR2 FNYEAQ. The ends lost 4 bases at V and 6 bases at J; junction bases unmatched: 8. This CDR3 region has 15 residues.

The V call is TRBV20-1, the J call TRBJ2-1; weak D call: TRBD2 (6 bases). From germline, CDR1 is DFQATT and CDR2 SNEGSKA (reference sequence). V shed 6 bases and J shed 7 bases, with 19 bases lying between them. CDR3 size: 14 residues. The CDR3 loop is CSAPARASVNEQFF. CDR3 nucleotide sequence: TGCAGTGCCCCTGCAAGGGCTAGCGTAAATGAGCAGTTCTTC.

The sample holds a few counts of this clonotype. This sequence joins TRBV7-2 and TRBJ2-5, with unresolved D. This CDR3 is 12 amino acids long. The V gene's germline CDR1 is SGHTA and CDR2 FQGNSA. Between the trimmed V and J ends, which lost 6 bases and 7 bases, there was a span of 12 bases. CDR3: CASSSRWGTQYF. The CDR3 nucleotides are TGTGCCAGCAGTTCAAGATGGGGGACCCAGTACTTC.